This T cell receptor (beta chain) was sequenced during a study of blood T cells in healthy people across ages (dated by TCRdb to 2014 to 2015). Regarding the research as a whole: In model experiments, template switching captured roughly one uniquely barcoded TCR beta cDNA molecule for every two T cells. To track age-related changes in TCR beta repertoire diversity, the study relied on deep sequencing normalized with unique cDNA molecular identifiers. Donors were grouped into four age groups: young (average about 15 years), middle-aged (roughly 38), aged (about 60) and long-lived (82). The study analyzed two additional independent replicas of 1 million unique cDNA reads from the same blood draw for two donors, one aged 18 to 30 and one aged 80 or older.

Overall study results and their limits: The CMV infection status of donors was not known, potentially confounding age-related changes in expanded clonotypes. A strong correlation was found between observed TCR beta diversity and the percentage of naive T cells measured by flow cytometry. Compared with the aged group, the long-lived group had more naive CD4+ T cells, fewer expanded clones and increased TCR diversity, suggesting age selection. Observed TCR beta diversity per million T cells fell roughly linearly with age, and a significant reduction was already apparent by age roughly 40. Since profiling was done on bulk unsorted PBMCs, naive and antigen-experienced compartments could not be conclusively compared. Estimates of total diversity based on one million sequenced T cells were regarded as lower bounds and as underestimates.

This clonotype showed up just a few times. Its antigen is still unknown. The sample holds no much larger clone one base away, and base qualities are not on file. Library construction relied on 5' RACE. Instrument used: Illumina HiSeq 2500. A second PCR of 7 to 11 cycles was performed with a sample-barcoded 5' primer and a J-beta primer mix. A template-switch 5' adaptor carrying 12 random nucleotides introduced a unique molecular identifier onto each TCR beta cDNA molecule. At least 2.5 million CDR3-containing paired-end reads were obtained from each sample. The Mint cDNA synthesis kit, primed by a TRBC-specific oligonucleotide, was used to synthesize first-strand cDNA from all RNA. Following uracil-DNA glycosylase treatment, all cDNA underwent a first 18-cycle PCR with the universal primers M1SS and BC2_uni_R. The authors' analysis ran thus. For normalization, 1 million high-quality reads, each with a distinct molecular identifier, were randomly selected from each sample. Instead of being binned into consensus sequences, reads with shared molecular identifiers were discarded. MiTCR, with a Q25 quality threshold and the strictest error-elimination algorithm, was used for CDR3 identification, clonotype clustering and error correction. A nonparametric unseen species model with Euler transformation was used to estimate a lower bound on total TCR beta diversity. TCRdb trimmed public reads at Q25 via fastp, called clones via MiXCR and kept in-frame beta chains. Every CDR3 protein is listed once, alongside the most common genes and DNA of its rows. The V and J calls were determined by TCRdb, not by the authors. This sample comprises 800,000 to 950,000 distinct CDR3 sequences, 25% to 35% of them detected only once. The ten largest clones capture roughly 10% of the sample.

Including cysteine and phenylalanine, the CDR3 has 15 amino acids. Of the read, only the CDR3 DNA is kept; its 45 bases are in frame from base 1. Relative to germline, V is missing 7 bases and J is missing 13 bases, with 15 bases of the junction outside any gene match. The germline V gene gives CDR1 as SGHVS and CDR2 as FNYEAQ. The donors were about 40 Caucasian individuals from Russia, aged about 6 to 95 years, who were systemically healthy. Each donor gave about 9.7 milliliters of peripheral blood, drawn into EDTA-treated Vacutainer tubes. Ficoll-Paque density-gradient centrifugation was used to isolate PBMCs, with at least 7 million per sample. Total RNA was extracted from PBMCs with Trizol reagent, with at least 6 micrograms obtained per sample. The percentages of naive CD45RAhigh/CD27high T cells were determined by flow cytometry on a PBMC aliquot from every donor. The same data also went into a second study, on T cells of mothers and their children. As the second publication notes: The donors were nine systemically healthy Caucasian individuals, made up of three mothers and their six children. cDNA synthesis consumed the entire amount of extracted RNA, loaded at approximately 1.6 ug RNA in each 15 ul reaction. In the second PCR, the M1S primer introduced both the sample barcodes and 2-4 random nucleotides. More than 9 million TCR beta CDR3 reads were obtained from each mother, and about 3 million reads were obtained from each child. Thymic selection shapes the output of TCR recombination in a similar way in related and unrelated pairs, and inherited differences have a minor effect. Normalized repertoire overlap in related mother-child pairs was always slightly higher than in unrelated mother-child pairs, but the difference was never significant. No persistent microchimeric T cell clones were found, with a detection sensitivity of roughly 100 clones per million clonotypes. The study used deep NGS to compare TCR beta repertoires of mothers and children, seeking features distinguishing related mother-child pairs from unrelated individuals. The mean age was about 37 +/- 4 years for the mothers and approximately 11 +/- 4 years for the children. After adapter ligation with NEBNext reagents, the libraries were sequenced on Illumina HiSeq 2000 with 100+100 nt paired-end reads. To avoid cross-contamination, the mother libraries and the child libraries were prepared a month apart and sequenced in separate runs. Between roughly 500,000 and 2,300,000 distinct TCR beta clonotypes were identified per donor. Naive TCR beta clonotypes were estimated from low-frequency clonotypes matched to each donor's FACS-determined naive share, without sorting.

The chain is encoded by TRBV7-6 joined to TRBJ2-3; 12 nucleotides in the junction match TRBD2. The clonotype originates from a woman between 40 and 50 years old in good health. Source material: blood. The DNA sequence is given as TGTGCCAGCACCCCTCCACTAGCGGGGGGTCTGCAGGAGTATTTT. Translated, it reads CASTPPLAGGLQEYF. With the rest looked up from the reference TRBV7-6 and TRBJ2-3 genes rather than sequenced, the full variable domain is GAGVSQSPRYKVTKRGQDVALRCDPISGHVSLYWYRQALGQGPEFLTYFNYEAQQDKSGLPNDRFSAERPEGSISTLTIQRTEQRDSAMYRCASTPPLAGGLQEYFGPGTRLTVL.